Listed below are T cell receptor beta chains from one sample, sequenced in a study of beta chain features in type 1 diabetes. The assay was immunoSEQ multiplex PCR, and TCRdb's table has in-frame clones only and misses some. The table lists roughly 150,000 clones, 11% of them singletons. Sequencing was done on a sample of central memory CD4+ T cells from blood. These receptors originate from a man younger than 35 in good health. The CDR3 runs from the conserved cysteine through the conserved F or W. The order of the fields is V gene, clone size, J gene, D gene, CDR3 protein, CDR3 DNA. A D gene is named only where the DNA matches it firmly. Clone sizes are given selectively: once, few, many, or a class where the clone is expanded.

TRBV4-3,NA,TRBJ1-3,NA,CASSQGADRQTGNTIYF,TGCGCCAGCAGCCAAGGGGCGGACAGACAGACTGGAAACACCATATATTTT
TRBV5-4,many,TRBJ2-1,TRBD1,CASSQGAGSSYNEQFF,TGTGCCAGCAGCCAGGGGGCGGGTAGCTCCTACAATGAGCAGTTCTTC
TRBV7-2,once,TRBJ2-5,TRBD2,CASSKGGTEETQYF,TGTGCCAGCAGTAAGGGAGGGACGGAGGAGACCCAGTACTTC
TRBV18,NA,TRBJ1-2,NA,CASSPGTSSYGYTF,TGTGCCAGCTCACCAGGAACCAGCTCCTATGGCTACACCTTC
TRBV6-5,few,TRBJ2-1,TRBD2,CASSPVAGPYNEQFF,TGTGCCAGCAGTCCGGTAGCGGGGCCCTACAATGAGCAGTTCTTC
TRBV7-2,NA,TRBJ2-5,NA,CASSLGQETQYF,TGTGCCAGCAGCTTAGGACAAGAGACCCAGTACTTC
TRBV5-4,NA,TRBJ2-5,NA,CASSPNPRTSQETQYF,TGTGCCAGCAGCCCAAACCCTCGGACAAGCCAAGAGACCCAGTACTTC
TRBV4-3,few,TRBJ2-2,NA,CASSQDSGVFTGELFF,TGCGCCAGCAGCCAAGATTCGGGGGTATTCACCGGGGAGCTGTTTTTT
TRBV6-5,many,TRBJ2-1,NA,CASSLPGDEQFF,TGTGCCAGCAGCCTACCAGGGGATGAGCAGTTCTTC
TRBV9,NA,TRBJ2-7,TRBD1,CASSVSGQGAWEQYF,TGTGCCAGCAGCGTATCGGGACAGGGGGCTTGGGAGCAGTACTTC
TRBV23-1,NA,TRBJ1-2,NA,CARDGVGNYGYTF,TGCGCCAGGGACGGGGTTGGGAACTATGGCTACACCTTC
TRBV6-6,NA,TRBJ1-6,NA,CASSVNGDYSPLHF,TGTGCCAGCAGTGTAAACGGGGATTATTCACCCCTCCACTTT
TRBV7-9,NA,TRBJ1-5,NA,CASSLHDNNQPQHF,TGTGCCAGCAGCTTACATGATAACAATCAGCCCCAGCATTTT
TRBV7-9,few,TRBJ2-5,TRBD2,CASSPIAGGSSTGTQYF,TGTGCCAGCAGCCCTATAGCGGGAGGAAGCTCAACGGGGACCCAGTACTTC
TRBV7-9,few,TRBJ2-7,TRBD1,CASSNGQGRSYEQYF,TGTGCCAGCAGCAACGGACAGGGGAGGTCCTACGAGCAGTACTTC
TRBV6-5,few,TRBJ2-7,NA,CASSLKDSSYEQYF,TGTGCCAGCAGTCTAAAGGACAGTAGCTACGAGCAGTACTTC
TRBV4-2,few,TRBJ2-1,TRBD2,CASSQGLANNEQFF,TGTGCCAGCAGCCAGGGACTAGCGAACAATGAGCAGTTCTTC
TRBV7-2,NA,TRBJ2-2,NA,CASSLMGGRGGELFF,TGTGCCAGCAGCTTAATGGGCGGACGGGGCGGGGAGCTGTTTTTT
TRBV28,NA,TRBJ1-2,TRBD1,CASSSTGGLNYGYTF,TGTGCCAGCAGTTCGACAGGGGGCTTGAACTATGGCTACACCTTC
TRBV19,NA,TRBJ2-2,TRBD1,CASSMDRVQTGELFF,TGTGCCAGTAGTATGGACAGGGTACAAACCGGGGAGCTGTTTTTT
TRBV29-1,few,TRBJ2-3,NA,CSVYSDTQYF,TGCAGCGTTTACTCTGATACGCAGTATTTT
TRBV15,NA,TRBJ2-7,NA,CATSREGGEQYF,TGTGCCACCAGCAGAGAAGGGGGCGAGCAGTACTTC
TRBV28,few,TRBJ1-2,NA,CASSSSTKGYTF,TGTGCCAGCAGTTCCAGTACGAAGGGCTACACCTTC
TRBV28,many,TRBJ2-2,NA,CASGLNTGELFF,TGTGCCAGCGGCCTTAACACCGGGGAGCTGTTTTTT
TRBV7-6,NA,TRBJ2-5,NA,CASSLALAGETQYF,TGTGCCAGCAGCTTAGCGCTTGCCGGGGAGACCCAGTACTTC
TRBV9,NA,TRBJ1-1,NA,CASSPRNTEAFF,TGTGCCAGCAGCCCCCGTAACACTGAAGCTTTCTTT
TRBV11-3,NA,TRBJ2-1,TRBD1,CASSLEGQGNEQFF,TGTGCCAGCAGCTTAGAGGGACAGGGCAATGAGCAGTTCTTC
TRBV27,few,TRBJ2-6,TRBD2,CASSPLAGVGGANVLTF,TGTGCCAGCAGCCCCCTAGCGGGAGTGGGTGGGGCCAACGTCCTGACTTTC
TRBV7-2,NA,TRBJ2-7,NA,CASSLAWGSQYF,TGTGCCAGCAGCTTAGCATGGGGGAGTCAGTACTTC
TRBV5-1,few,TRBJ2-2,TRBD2,CASSTTPGFTSGRTTGELFF,TGCGCCAGCAGCACGACGCCCGGATTCACTAGCGGGAGGACCACCGGGGAGCTGTTTTTT
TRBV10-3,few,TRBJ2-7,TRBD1,CAISGTGSLSYEQYF,TGTGCCATCAGCGGGACAGGGTCCCTCTCCTACGAGCAGTACTTC
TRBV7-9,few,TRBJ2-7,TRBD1,CASRTTGTGYEQYF,TGTGCCAGCAGGACGACCGGGACAGGCTACGAGCAGTACTTC
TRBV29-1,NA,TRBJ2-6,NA,CSVPVVGAQPGANVLTF,TGCAGCGTTCCGGTGGTCGGGGCGCAGCCTGGGGCCAACGTCCTGACTTTC
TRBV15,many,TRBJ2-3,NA,CATKGDVAYYTQYF,TGTGCCACCAAAGGGGACGTGGCATACTATACGCAGTATTTT
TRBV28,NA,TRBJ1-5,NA,CASTSGGISNQPQHF,TGTGCCAGCACCTCGGGGGGGATTAGCAATCAGCCCCAGCATTTT
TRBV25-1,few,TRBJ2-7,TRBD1,CASSEFRTGTYEQYF,TGTGCCAGCAGTGAATTCCGGACAGGGACCTACGAGCAGTACTTC
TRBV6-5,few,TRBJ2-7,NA,CASSADALYEQYF,TGTGCCAGCTCAGCTGACGCCCTTTACGAGCAGTACTTC
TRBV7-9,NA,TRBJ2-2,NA,CASSFGRLTGELFF,TGTGCCAGCAGCTTTGGCAGGTTGACCGGGGAGCTGTTTTTT
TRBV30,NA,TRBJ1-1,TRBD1,CAWSRQGFGEAFF,TGTGCCTGGAGTCGACAGGGATTCGGCGAAGCTTTCTTT
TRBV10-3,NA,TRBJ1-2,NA,CAISETEGYTF,TGTGCCATCAGTGAGACGGAAGGCTACACCTTC
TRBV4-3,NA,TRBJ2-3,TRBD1,CASSQAHRGTDTQYF,TGCGCCAGCAGCCAAGCGCACAGGGGGACCGATACGCAGTATTTT
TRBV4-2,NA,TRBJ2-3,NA,CASSLPGQQDTQYF,TGTGCCAGCAGCCTCCCGGGCCAGCAAGATACGCAGTATTTT
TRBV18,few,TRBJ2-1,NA,CASSPQGRSYNEQFF,TGTGCCAGCTCACCACAGGGGCGATCGTACAATGAGCAGTTCTTC
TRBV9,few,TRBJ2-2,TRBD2,CASSVGLAGSFTGELFF,TGTGCCAGCAGCGTAGGACTAGCGGGTTCATTTACCGGGGAGCTGTTTTTT
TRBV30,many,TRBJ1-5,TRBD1,CAWGNRGPQPQHF,TGTGCCTGGGGTAACAGGGGACCTCAGCCCCAGCATTTT
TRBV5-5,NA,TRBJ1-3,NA,CASSLGGTGNTIYF,TGTGCCAGCAGCTTGGGTGGCACTGGAAACACCATATATTTT
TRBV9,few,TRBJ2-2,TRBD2,CASSVDGAGAIGTGELFF,TGTGCCAGCAGCGTAGATGGGGCGGGAGCGATCGGGACCGGGGAGCTGTTTTTT